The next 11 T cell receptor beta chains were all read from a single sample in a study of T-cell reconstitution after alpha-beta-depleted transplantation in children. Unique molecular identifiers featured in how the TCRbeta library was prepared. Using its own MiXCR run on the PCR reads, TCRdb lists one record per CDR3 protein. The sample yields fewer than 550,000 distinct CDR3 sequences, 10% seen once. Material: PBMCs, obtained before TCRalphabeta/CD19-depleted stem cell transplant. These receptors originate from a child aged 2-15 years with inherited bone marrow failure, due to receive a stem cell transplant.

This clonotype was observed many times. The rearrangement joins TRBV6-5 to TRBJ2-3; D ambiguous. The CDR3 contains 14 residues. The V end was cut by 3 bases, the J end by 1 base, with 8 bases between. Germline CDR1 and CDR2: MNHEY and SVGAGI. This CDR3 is CASSYTWGTDTQYF. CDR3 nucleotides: TGTGCCAGCAGTTATACTTGGGGCACAGATACGCAGTATTTT.

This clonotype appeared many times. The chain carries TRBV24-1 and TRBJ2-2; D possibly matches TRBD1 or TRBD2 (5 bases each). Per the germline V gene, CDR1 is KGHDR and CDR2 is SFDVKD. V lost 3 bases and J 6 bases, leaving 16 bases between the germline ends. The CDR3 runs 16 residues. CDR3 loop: CATSDPWGFGAGELFF. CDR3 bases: TGTGCCACCAGTGATCCGTGGGGGTTCGGGGCCGGGGAGCTGTTTTTT.

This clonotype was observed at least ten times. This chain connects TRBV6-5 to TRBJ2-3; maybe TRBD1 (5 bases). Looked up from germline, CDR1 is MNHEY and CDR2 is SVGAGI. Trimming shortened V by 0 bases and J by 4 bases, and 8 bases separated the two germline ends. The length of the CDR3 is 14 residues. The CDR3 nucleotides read TGTGCCAGCAGTTACTCCAGGGTCGCAGATACGCAGTATTTT. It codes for CASSYSRVADTQYF.

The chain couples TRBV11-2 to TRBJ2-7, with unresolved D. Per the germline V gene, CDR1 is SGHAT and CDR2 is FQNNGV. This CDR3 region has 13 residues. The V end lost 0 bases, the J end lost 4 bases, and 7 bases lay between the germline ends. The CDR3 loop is CASSLETAYEQYF. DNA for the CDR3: TGTGCCAGCAGCTTAGAAACAGCTTACGAGCAGTACTTC.

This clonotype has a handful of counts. CDR3 sequence reads: CAGRRTSTEAFF. CDR3 nucleotide sequence: TGTGCCGGTAGGCGGACCTCCACTGAAGCTTTCTTT. V and J are TRBV7-9 and TRBJ1-1; D is ambiguous. V lost 11 bases to trimming and J lost 4 bases, with 14 bases between them. The germline CDR1 and CDR2 sequences are SEHNR and FQNEAQ (reference sequence). The CDR3 covers 12 residues.

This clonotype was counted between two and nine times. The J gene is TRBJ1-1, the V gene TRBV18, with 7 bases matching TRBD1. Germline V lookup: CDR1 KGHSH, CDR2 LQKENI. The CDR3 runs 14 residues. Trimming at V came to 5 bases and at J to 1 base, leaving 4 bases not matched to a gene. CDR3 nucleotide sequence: TGTGCCAGCTCAGCCGACAGGGAGAACACTGAAGCTTTCTTT. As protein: CASSADRENTEAFF.

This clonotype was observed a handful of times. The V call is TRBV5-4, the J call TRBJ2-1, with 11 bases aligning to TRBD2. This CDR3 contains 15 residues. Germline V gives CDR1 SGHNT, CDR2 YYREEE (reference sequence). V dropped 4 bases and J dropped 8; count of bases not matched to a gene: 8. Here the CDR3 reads CASSGLAGKFDEQFF. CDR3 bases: TGTGCCAGCAGCGGACTAGCGGGCAAATTTGATGAGCAGTTCTTC.

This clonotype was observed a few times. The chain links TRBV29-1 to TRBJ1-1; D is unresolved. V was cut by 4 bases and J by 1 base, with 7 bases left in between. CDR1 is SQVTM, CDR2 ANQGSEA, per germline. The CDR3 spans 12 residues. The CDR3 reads CSVGRRNTEAFF. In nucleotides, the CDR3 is TGCAGCGTTGGTAGGAGGAACACTGAAGCTTTCTTT.

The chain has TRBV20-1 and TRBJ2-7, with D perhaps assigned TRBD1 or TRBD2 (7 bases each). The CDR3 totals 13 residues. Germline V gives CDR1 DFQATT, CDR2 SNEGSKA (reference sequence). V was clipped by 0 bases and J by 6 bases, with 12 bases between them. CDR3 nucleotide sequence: TGCAGTGCTAGAGAAGCAGGGGGGGCCGAGCAGTACTTC. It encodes CSAREAGGAEQYF.

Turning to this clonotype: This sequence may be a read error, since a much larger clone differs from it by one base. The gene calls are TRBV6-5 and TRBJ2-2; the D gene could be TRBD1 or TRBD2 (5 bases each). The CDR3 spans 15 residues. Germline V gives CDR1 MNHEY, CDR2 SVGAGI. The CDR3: CASSYSSPNTGDLFF. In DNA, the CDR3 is TGTGCCAGCAGTTACTCGTCACCGAACACCGGGGACCTGTTTTTT.

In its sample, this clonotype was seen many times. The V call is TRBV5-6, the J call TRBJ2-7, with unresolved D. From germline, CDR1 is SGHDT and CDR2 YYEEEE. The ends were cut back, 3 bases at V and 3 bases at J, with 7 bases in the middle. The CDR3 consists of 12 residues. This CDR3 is CASSSRHYEQYF. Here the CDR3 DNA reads TGTGCCAGCAGCTCCCGGCACTACGAGCAGTACTTC.